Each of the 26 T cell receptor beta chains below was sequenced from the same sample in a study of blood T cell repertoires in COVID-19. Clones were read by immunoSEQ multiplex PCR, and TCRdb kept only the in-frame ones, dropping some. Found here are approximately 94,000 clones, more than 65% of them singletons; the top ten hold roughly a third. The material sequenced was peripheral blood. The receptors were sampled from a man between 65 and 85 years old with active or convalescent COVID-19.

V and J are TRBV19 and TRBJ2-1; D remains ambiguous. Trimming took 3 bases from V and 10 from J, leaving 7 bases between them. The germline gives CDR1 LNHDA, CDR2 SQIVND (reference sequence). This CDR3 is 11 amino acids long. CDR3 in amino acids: CASSIRREQFF. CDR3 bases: TGTGCCAGTAGTATCCGGCGGGAGCAGTTCTTC. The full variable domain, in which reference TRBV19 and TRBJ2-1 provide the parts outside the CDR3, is DGGITQSPKYLFRKEGQNVTLSCEQNLNHDAMYWYRQDPGQGLRLIYYSQIVNDFQKGDIAEGYSVSREKKESFPLTVTSAQKNPTAFYLCASSIRREQFFGPGTRLTVL.

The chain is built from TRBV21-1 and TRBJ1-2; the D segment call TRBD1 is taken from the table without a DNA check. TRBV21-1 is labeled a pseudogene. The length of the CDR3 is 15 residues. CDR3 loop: CASRFPGTGVRGYTF. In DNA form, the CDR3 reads TGTGCCAGCAGGTTCCCCGGGACAGGGGTCCGTGGCTACACCTTC.

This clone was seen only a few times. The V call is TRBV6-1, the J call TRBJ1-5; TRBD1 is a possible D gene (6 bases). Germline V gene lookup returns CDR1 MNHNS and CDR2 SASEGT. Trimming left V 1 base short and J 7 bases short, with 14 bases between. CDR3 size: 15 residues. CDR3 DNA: TGTGCCAGCAGTGAAGGAGGGACATCGGGGCAGCCCCAGCATTTT. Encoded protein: CASSEGGTSGQPQHF.

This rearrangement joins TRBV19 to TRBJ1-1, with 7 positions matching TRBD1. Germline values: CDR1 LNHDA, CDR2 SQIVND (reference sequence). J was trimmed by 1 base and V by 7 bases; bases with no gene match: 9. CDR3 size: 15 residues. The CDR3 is CASTISGTENTEAFF. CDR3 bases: TGTGCCAGTACCATCTCCGGGACAGAGAACACTGAAGCTTTCTTT. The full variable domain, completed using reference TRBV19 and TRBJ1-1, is DGGITQSPKYLFRKEGQNVTLSCEQNLNHDAMYWYRQDPGQGLRLIYYSQIVNDFQKGDIAEGYSVSREKKESFPLTVTSAQKNPTAFYLCASTISGTENTEAFFGQGTRLTVV.

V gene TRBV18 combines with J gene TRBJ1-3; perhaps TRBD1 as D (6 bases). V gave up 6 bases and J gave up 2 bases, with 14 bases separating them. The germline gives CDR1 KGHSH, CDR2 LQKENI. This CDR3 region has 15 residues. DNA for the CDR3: TGTGCCAGCTCGCCTAATACAGGGACTGGAAACACCATATATTTT. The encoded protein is CASSPNTGTGNTIYF.

The CDR3 loop is CSVVKSRGIDEQFF. As DNA, the CDR3 is TGCAGCGTTGTAAAAAGCAGGGGAATCGATGAGCAGTTCTTC. The chain recombines TRBV29-1 with TRBJ2-1, with TRBD1 as a possible D gene (6 bases). V lost 4 bases, J lost 8 bases, and 18 bases lay in between. CDR3 size: 14 residues. Germline V CDR1 and CDR2: SQVTM, ANQGSEA.

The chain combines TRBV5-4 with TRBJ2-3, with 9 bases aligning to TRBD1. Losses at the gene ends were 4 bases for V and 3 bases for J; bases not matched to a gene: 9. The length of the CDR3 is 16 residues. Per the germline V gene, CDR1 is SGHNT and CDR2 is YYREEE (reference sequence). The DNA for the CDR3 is TGTGCCAGCAGCCCCGCCGGGACAGGGCGGACAGATACGCAGTATTTT. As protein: CASSPAGTGRTDTQYF.

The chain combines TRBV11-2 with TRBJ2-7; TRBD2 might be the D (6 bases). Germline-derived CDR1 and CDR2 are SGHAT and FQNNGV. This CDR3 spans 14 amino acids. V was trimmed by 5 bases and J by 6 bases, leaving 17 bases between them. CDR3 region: CASSPTRLGSEQYF. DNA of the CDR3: TGTGCCAGCAGCCCGACCCGACTAGGATCCGAGCAGTACTTC.

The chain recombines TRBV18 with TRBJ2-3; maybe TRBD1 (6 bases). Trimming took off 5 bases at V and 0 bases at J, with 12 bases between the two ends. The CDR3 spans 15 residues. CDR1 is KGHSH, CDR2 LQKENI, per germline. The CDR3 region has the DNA TGTGCCAGCTCAACAGGGTCCCCTAGCACAGATACGCAGTATTTT. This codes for CASSTGSPSTDTQYF.

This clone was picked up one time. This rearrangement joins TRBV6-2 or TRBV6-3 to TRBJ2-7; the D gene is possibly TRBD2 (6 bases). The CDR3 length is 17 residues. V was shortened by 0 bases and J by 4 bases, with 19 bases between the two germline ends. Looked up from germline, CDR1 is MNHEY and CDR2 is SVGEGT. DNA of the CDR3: TGTGCCAGCAGTTACTCTACCAACCGGGAGTTCAGATACGAGCAGTACTTC. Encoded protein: CASSYSTNREFRYEQYF.

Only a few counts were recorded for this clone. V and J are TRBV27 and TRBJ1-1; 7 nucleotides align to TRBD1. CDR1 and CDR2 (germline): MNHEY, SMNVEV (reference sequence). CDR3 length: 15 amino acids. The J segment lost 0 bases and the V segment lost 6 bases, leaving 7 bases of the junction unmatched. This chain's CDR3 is CASRGTAWMNTEAFF. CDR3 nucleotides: TGTGCCAGCAGGGGGACAGCTTGGATGAACACTGAAGCTTTCTTT.

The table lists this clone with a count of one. The CDR3: CASSLDKLMGLAVNYEQYF. DNA of the CDR3: TGTGCCAGCAGCTTAGACAAACTCATGGGACTAGCGGTCAACTACGAGCAGTACTTC. The chain uses TRBV11-2 and TRBJ2-7; 11 bases align to TRBD2. The CDR3 sequence is 19 residues long. Germline V gene data show CDR1 as SGHAT and CDR2 as FQNNGV. The V gene end was trimmed by 0 bases and the J gene end by 3 bases; junction bases not matched to a gene: 13.

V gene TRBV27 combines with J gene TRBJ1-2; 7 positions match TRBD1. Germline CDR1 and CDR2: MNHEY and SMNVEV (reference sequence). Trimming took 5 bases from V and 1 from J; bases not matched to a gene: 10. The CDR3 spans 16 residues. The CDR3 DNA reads TGTGCCAGCAGTCCTCACGGACAGGATTTTAACTATGGCTACACCTTC. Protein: CASSPHGQDFNYGYTF.

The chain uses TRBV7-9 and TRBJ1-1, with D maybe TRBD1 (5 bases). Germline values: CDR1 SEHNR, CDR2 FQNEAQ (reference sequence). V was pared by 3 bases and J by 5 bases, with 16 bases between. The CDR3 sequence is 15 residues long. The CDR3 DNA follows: TGTGCCAGCAGCTTGCCCCAGGGTGTACGGACTGAAGCTTTCTTT. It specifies CASSLPQGVRTEAFF.

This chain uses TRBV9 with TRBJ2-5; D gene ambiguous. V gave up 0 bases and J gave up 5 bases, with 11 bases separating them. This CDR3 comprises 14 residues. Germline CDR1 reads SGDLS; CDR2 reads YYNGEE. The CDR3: CASSVGGSWETQYF. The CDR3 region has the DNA TGTGCCAGCAGCGTAGGCGGTAGTTGGGAGACCCAGTACTTC.

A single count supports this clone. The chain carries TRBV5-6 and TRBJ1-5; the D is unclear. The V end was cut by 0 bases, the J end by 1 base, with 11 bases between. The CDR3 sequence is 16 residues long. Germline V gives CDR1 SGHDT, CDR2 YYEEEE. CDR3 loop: CASSLAAQTSNQPQHF. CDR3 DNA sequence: TGTGCCAGCAGCTTGGCCGCCCAGACAAGCAATCAGCCCCAGCATTTT.

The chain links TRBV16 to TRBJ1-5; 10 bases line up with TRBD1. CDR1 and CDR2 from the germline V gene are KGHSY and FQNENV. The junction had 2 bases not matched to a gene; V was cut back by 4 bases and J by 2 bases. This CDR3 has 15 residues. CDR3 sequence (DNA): TGTGCCAGCAGCCGCGGGACAGGGGGCAATCAGCCCCAGCATTTT. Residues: CASSRGTGGNQPQHF.

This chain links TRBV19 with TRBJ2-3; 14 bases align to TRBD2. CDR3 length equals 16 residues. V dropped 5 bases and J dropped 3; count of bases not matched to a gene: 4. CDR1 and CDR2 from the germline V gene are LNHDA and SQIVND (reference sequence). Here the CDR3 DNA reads TGTGCCAGTAGTTTGACTAGCGGGAGGGGGACAGATACGCAGTATTTT. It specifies CASSLTSGRGTDTQYF.

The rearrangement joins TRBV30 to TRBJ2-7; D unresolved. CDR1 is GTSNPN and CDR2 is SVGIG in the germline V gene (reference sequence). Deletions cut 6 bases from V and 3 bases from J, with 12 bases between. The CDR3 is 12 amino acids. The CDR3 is CACRVRVYEQYF. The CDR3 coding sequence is TGTGCCTGCCGTGTCCGGGTCTACGAGCAGTACTTC.

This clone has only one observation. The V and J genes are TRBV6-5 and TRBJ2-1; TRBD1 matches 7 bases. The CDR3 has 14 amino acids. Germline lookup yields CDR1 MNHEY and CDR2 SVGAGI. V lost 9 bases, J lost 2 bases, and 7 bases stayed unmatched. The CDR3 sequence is CASRSGTAYNEQFF. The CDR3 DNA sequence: TGTGCCAGTCGTTCCGGGACAGCCTACAATGAGCAGTTCTTC.

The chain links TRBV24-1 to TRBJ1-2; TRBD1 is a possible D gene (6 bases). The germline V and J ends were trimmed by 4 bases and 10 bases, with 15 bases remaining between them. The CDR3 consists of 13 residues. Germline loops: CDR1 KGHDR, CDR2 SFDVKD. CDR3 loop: CATSDGTPAIYTF. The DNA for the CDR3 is TGTGCCACCAGTGACGGGACACCCGCGATCTACACCTTC.

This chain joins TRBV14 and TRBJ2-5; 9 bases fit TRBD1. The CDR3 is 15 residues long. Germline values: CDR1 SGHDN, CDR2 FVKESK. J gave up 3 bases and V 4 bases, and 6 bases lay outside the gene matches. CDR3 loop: CASSLPGQGEETQYF. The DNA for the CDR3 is TGTGCCAGCAGCCTCCCGGGACAGGGAGAAGAGACCCAGTACTTC.

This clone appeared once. The DNA of the CDR3 is TGTGCCAGCAGTACAGGGGCAAACTATGGCTACACCTTC. It codes for CASSTGANYGYTF. This rearrangement joins TRBV6-2 or TRBV6-3 to TRBJ1-2; 7 bases fit TRBD1. V shed 5 bases, J shed 2 bases, and the junction held 2 bases outside the gene matches. Germline values: CDR1 MNHEY, CDR2 SVGEGT. This CDR3 is 13 amino acids long.

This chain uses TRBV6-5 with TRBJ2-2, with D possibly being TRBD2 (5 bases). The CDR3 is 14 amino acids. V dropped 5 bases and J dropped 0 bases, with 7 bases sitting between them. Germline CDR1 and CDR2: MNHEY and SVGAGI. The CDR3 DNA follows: TGTGCCAGCAGTCGGGGTGCGAACACCGGGGAGCTGTTTTTT. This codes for CASSRGANTGELFF.

The CDR3 bases are TGTGCCTGGAATTTGGGGACAGGGCTTGACGAGCAGTACTTC. Its translation: CAWNLGTGLDEQYF. V gene TRBV30 combines with J gene TRBJ2-7, with 9 bases aligning to TRBD1. The V gene's germline CDR1 is GTSNPN and CDR2 SVGIG (reference sequence). Trimming took 4 bases from V and 5 from J; bases not matched to a gene: 9. The CDR3 runs 14 residues.

CDR3 sequence: CASSPSWVGVDTGELFF. The CDR3 bases are TGTGCCAGCAGCCCCTCCTGGGTAGGGGTGGACACCGGGGAGCTGTTTTTT. The chain carries TRBV27 and TRBJ2-2; maybe TRBD1 (5 bases). Trimming left V 6 bases short and J 3 bases short, with 20 bases between. This CDR3 is built from 17 residues. Germline V gives CDR1 MNHEY, CDR2 SMNVEV (reference sequence).